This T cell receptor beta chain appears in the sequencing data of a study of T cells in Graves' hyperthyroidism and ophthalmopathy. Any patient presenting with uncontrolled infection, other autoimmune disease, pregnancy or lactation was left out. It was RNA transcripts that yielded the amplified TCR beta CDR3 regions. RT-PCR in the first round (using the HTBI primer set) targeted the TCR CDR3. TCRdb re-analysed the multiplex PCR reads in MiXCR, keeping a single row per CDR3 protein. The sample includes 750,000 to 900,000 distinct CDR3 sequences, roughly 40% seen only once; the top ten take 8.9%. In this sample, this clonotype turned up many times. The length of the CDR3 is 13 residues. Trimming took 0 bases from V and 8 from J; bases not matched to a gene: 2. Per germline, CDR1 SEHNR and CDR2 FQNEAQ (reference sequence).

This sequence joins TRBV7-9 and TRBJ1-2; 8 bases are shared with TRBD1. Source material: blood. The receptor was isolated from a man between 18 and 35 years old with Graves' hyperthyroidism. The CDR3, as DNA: TGTGCCAGCAGCTTAGCGGACAGGGACGGCTACACCTTC. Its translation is CASSLADRDGYTF.